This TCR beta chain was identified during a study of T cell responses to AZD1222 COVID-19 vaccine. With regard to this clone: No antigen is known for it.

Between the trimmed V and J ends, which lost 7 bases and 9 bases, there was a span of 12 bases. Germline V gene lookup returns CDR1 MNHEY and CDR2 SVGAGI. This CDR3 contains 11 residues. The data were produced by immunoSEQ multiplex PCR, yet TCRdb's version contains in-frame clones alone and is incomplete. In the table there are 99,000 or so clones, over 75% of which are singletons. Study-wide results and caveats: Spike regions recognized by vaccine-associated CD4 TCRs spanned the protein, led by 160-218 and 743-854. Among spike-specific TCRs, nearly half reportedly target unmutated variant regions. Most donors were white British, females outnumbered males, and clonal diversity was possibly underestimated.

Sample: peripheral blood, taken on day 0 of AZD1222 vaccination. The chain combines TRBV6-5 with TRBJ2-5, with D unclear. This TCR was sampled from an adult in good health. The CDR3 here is CASTEGSPQYF. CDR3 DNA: TGTGCCAGCACCGAAGGGTCGCCCCAGTACTTC.